This T cell receptor beta chain was obtained from a study of T cells in tuberculosis. Whole-study context: Sequenced TCRs come from CD1B-GMM tetramer-binding T cells.

Notes on the study in general: The TCR-beta difference was not significant; alpha differences partly reflected length.

With 5 bases removed from V and 0 bases from J, the gap between germline ends came to 5 bases. Germline CDR1 is SGHTA and CDR2 is FQGNSA. The CDR3 loop spans 13 amino acids. Clones were sequenced by immunoSEQ multiplex PCR, and TCRdb holds only the in-frame ones, with some missing. The table has more than 35,000 clones, more than 85% seen once. With regard to this clone: Its antigen remains unknown.

This clonotype originated in a donor between 5 and 29 years old with latent tuberculosis or without tuberculosis infection. The sample was PBMCs. The rearrangement joins TRBV7-2 to TRBJ1-3; D is unclear. This chain's CDR3 is CASSPSSGNTIYF. The CDR3 region has the DNA TGTGCCAGCAGCCCGAGCTCTGGAAACACCATATATTTT.